This TCR beta chain was identified during a study of CD8 T cells in ankylosing spondylitis. Study-wide results and caveats: Reports say disease-linked clones showed up significantly more in matched ankylosing spondylitis synovial fluid. Disease-linked clones displayed a CD8+ phenotype and appeared relatively rarely in peripheral blood. Eight highly homologous variants formed a TCR beta motif that appeared characteristic of ankylosing spondylitis blood.

5'-RACE, quantitative and with molecular barcodes, yielded the TCR beta libraries. TCRdb recomputed calls from the 5' RACE reads with MiXCR, one row per CDR3 protein. The sample has roughly 230,000 distinct CDR3 sequences; roughly 8.2% are singletons. Trimming removed 7 bases from V and 3 bases from J; junction bases left unmatched: 6. The CDR3 has 15 amino acids. This clonotype was seen at least ten times. Antigen specificity is unknown. The rearrangement joins TRBV12-3 or TRBV12-4 to TRBJ2-7; 13 nucleotides line up with TRBD2. Sequenced sample: blood, either unsorted or a sorted T cell fraction (not recorded which). The sequence derives from a female donor with ankylosing spondylitis or in good health (not recorded which). CDR3 region: CASTVGLAGVYEQYF. The CDR3 region has the DNA TGTGCCAGCACCGTCGGACTAGCGGGAGTCTACGAGCAGTACTTC.